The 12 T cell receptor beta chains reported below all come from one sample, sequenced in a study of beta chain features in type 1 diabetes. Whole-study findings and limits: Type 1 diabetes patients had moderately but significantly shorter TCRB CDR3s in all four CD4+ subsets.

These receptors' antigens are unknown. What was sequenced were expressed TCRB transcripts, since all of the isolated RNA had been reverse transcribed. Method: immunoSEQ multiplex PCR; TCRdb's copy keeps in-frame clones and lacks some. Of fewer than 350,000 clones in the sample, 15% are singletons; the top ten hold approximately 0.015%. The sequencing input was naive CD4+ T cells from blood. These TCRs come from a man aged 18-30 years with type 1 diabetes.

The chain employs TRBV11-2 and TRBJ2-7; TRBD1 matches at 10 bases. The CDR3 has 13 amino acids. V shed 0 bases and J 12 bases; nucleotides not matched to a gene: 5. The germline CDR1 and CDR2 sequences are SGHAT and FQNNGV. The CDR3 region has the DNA TGTGCCAGCAGCTTAGAAAGCCGGACAGGGGGGTACTTC. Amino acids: CASSLESRTGGYF.

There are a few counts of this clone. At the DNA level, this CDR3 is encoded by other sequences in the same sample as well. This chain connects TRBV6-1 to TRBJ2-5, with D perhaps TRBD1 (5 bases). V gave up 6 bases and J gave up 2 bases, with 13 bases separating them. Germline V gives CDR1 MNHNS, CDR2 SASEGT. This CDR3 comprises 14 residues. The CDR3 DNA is TGTGCCAGCAGCTTGAGGCAGGGTCAAGAGACCCAGTACTTC. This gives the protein CASSLRQGQETQYF.

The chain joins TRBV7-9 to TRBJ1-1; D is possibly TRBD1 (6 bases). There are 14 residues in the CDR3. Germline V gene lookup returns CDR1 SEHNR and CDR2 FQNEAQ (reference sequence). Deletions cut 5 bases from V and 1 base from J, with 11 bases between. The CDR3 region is CASSKGQKNTEAFF. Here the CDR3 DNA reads TGTGCCAGCAGCAAAGGACAGAAGAACACTGAAGCTTTCTTT. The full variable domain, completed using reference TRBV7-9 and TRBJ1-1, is DTGVSQNPRHKITKRGQNVTFRCDPISEHNRLYWYRQTLGQGPEFLTYFQNEAQLEKSRLLSDRFSAERPKGSFSTLEIQRTEQGDSAMYLCASSKGQKNTEAFFGQGTRLTVV.

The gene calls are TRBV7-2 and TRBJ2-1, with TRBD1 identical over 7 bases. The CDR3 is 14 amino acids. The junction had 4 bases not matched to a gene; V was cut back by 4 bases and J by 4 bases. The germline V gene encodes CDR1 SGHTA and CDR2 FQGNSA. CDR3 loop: CASSSRQGYNEQFF. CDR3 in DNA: TGTGCCAGCAGCTCGCGACAGGGTTACAATGAGCAGTTCTTC.

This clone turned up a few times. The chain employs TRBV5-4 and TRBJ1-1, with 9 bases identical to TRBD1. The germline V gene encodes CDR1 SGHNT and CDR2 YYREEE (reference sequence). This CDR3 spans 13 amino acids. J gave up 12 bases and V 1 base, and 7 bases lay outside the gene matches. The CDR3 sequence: CASSLTGGEITFF. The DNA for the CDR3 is TGTGCCAGCAGCTTGACAGGGGGCGAGATTACTTTCTTT.

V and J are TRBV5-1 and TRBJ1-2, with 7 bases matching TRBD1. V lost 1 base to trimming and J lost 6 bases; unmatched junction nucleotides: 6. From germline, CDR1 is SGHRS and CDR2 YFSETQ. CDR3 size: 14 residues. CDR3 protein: CASSLTGDPHGYTF. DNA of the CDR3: TGCGCCAGCAGCTTGACAGGGGACCCCCATGGCTACACCTTC.

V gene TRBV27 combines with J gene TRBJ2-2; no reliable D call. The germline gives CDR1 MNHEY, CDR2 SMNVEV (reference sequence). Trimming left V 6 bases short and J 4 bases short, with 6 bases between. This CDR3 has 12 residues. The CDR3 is CASSFRTGELFF. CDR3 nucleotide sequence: TGTGCCAGCAGCTTCCGCACCGGGGAGCTGTTTTTT.

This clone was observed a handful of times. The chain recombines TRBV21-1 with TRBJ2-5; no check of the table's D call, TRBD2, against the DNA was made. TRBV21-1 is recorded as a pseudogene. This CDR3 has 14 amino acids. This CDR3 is CASSKGRGVETQYF. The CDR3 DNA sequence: TGTGCCAGCAGCAAAGGTCGGGGGGTGGAGACCCAGTACTTC.

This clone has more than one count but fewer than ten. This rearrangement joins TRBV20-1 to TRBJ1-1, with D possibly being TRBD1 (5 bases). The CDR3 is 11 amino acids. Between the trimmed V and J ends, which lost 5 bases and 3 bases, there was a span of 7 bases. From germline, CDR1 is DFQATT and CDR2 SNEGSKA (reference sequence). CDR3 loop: CSAYRYTEAFF. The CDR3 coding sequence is TGCAGTGCTTACAGGTACACTGAAGCTTTCTTT.

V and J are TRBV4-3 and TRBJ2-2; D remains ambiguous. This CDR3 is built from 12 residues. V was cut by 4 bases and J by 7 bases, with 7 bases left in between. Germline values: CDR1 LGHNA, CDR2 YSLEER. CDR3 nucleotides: TGCGCCAGCAGCCCCCAGTTCGGGGAGCTGTTTTTT. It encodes CASSPQFGELFF.

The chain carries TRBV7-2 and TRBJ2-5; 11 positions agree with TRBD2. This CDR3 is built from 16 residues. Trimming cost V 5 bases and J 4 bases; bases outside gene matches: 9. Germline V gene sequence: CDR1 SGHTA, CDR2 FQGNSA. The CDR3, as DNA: TGTGCCAGCAGCCAGGGACTAGCGGAAATATCAGAGACCCAGTACTTC. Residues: CASSQGLAEISETQYF.

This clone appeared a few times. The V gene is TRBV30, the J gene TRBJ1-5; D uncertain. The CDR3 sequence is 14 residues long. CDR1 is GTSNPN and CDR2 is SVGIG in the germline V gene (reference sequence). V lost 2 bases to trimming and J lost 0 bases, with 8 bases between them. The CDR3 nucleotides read TGTGCCTGGAGTACAGATTATAGCAATCAGCCCCAGCATTTT. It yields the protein CAWSTDYSNQPQHF. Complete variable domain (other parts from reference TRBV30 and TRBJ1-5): SQTIHQWPATLVQPVGSPLSLECTVEGTSNPNLYWYRQAAGRGLQLLFYSVGIGQISSEVPQNLSASRPQDRQFILSSKKLLLSDSGFYLCAWSTDYSNQPQHFGDGTRLSIL.